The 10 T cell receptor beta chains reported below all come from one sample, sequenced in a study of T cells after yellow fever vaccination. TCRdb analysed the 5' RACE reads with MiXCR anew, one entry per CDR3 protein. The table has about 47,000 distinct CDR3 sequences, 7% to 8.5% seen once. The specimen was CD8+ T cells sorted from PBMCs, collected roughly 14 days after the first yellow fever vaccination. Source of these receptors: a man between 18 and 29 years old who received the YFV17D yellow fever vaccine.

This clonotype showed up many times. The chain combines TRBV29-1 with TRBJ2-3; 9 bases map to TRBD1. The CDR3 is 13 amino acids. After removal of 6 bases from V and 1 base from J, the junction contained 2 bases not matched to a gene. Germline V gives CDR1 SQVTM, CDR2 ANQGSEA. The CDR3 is CSVRDRGTDTQYF. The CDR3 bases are TGCAGCGTCCGGGACAGGGGCACAGATACGCAGTATTTT.

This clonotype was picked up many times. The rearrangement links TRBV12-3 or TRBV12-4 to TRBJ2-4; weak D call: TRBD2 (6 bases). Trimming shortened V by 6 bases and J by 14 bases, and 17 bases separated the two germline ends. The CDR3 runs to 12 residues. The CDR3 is CASRHGTAREYF. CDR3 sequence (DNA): TGTGCCAGCAGACACGGGACTGCTCGTGAGTACTTC.

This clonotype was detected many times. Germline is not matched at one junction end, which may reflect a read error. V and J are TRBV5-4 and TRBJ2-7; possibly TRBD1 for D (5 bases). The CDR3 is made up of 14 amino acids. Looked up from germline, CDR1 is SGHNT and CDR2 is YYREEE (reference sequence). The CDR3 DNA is TGTGCCAGCACCTTGGCAGGGAACCACTACGAGCAGTACTTC. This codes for CASTLAGNHYEQYF. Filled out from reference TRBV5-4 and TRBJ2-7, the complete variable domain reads ETGVTQSPTHLIKTRGQQVTLRCSSQSGHNTVSWYQQALGQGPQFIFQYYREEENGRGNFPPRFSGLQFPNYSSELNVNALELDDSALYLCASTLAGNHYEQYFGPGTRLTVT.

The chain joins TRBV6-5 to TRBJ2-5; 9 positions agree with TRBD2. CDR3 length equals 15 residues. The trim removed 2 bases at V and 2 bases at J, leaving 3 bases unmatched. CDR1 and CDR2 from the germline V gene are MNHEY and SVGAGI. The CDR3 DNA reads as TGTGCCAGCAGTTACGCGGGGGGGCGACAAGAGACCCAGTACTTC. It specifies CASSYAGGRQETQYF.

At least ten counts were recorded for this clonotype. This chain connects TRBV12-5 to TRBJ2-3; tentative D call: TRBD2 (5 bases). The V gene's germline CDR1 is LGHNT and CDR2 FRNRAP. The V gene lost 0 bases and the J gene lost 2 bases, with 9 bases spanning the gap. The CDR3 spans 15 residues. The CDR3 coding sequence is TGTGCTAGTGGTTTGGTCGAGGGTCCCACAGATACGCAGTATTTT. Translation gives CASGLVEGPTDTQYF.

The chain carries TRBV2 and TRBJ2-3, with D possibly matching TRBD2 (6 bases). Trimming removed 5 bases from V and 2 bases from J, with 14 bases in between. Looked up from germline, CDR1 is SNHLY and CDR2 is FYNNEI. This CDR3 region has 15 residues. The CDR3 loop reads CASSFGGGDTDTQYF. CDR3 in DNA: TGTGCCAGCAGTTTTGGTGGCGGGGACACAGATACGCAGTATTTT.

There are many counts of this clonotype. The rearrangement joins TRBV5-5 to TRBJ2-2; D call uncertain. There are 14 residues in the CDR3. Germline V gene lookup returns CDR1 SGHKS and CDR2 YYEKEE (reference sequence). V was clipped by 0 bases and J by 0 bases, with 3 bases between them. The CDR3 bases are TGTGCCAGCAGCTTGGTGTCGAACACCGGGGAGCTGTTTTTT. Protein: CASSLVSNTGELFF. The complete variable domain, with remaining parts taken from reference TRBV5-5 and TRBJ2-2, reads DAGVTQSPTHLIKTRGQQVTLRCSPISGHKSVSWYQQVLGQGPQFIFQYYEKEERGRGNFPDRFSARQFPNYSSELNVNALLLGDSALYLCASSLVSNTGELFFGEGSRLTVL.

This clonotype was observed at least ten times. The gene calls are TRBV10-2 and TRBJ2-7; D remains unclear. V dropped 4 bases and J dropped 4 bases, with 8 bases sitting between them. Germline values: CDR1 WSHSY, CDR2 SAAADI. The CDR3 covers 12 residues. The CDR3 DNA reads TGCGCCAGCAGTGCAGATCGTTACGAGCAGTACGTC. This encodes CASSADRYEQYV.

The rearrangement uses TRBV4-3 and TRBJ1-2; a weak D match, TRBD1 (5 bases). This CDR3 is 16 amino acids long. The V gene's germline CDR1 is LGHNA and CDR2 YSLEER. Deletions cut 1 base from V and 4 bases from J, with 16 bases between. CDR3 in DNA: TGCGCCAGCAGCCAAGGGGTCCTCGGGGCAAGCTATGGCTACACCTTC. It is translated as CASSQGVLGASYGYTF.

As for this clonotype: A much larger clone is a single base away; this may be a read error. CDR3 bases: TGCGCCAGCAGCCAAGATGGGGGACAGGCTCGTGAAGCTTTATTT. Its translation: CASSQDGGQAREALF. This chain joins TRBV4-1 and TRBJ1-1; 8 nucleotides agree with TRBD1. Germline CDR1 reads MGHRA; CDR2 reads YSYEKL. There are 15 residues in the CDR3.